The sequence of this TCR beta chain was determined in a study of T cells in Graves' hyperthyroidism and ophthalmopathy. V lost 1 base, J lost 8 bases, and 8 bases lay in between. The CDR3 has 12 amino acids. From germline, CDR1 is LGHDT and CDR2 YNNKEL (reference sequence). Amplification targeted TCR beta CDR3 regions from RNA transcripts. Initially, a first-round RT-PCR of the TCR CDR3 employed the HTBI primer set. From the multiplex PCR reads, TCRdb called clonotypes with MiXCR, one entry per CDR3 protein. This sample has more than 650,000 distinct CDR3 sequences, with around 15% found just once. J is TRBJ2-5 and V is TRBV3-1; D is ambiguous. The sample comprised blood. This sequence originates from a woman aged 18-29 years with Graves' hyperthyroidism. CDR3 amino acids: CASSQGYFTQYF. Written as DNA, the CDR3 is TGTGCCAGCAGCCAAGGGTATTTTACCCAGTACTTC.